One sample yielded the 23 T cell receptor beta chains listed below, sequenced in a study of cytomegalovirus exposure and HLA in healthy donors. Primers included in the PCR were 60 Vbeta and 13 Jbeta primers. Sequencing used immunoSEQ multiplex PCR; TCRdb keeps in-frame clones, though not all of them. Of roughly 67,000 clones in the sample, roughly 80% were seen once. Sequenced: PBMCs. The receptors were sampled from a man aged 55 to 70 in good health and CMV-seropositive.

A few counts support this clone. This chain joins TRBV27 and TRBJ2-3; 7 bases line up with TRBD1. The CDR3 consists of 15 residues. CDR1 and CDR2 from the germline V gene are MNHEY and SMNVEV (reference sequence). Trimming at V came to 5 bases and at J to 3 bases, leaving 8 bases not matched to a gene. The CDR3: CASSPPTGLTDTQYF. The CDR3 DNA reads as TGTGCCAGCAGTCCCCCGACAGGGTTGACAGATACGCAGTATTTT.

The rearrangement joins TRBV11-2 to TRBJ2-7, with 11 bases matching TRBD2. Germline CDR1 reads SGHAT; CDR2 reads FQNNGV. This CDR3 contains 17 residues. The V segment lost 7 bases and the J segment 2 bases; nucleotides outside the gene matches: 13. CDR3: CASTLGAGLAETYEQYF. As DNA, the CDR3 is TGTGCCAGCACCTTGGGGGCGGGACTAGCGGAAACCTACGAGCAGTACTTC.

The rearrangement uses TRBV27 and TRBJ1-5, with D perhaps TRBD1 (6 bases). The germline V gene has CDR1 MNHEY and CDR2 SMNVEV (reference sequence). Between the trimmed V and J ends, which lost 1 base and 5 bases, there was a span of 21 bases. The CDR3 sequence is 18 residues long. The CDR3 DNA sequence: TGTGCCAGCAGTTTATTATATCCGGGCAGGGGAAAGGATCAGCCCCAGCATTTT. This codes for CASSLLYPGRGKDQPQHF.

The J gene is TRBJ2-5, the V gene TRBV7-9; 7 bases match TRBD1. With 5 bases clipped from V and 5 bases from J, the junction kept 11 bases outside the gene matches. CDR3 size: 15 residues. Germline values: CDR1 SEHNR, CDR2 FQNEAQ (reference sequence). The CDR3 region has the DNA TGTGCCAGCAGCCCCTCAGAGGGGGCAGGGGAGACCCAGTACTTC. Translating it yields CASSPSEGAGETQYF.

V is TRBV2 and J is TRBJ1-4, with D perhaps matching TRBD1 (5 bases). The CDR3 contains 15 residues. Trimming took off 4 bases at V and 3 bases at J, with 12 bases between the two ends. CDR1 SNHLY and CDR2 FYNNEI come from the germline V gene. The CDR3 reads CASSVSSGPNEKLFF. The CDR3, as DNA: TGTGCCAGCAGTGTGTCATCAGGGCCTAATGAAAAACTGTTTTTT.

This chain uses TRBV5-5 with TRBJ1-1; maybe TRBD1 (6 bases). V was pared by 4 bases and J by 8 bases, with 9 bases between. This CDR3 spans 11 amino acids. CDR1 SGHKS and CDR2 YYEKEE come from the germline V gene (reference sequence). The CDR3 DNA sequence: TGTGCCAGCAGCCCGGGGACAGAAGCTTTCTTT. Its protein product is CASSPGTEAFF.

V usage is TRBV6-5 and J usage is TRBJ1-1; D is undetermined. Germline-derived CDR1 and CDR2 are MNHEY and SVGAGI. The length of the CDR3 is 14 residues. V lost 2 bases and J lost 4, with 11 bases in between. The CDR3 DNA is TGTGCCAGCAGTTACCACATCGAGGGCACTGAAGCTTTCTTT. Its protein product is CASSYHIEGTEAFF.

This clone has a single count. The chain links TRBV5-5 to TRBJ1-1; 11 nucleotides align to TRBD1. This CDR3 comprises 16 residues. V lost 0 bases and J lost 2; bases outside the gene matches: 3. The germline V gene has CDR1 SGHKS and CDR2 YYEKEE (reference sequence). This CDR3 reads CASSLGRTGGNTEAFF. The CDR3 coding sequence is TGTGCCAGCAGCTTGGGCAGGACAGGGGGCAACACTGAAGCTTTCTTT.

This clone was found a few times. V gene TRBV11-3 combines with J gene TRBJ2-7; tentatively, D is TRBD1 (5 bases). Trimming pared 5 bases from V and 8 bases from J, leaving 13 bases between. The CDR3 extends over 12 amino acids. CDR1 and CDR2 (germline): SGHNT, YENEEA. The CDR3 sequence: CASSETVQQQYF. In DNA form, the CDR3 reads TGTGCCAGCAGCGAGACAGTTCAACAGCAGTACTTC.

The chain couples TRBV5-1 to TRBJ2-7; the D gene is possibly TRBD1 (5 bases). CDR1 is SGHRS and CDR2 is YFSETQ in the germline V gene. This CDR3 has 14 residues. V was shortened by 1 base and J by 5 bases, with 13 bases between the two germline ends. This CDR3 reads CASSLRARAHEQYF. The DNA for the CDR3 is TGCGCCAGCAGCTTGAGGGCCAGGGCCCACGAGCAGTACTTC.

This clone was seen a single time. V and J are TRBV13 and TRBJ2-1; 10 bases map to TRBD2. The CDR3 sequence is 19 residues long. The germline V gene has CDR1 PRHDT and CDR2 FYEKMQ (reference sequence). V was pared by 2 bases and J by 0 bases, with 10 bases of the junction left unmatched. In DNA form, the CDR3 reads TGTGCCAGCAGCTTATCCCCACTAGCGGGGATACTCTCCTACAATGAGCAGTTCTTC. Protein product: CASSLSPLAGILSYNEQFF.

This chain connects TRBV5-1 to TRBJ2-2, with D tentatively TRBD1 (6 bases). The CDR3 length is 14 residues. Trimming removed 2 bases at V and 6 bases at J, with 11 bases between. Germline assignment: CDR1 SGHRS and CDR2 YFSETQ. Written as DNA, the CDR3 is TGCGCCAGCAGCTTACAGGGAATAGCCGGGGAGCTGTTTTTT. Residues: CASSLQGIAGELFF. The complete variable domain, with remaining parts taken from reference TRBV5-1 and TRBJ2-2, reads KAGVTQTPRYLIKTRGQQVTLSCSPISGHRSVSWYQQTPGQGLQFLFEYFSETQRNKGNFPGRFSGRQFSNSRSEMNVSTLELGDSALYLCASSLQGIAGELFFGEGSRLTVL.

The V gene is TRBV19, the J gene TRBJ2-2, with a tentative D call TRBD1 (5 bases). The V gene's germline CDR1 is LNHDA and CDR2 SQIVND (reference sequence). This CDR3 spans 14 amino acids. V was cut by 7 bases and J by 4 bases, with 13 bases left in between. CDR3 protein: CASKSRVATGELFF. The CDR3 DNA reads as TGTGCCAGTAAGAGCAGGGTAGCCACCGGGGAGCTGTTTTTT. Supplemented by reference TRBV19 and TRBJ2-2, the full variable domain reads DGGITQSPKYLFRKEGQNVTLSCEQNLNHDAMYWYRQDPGQGLRLIYYSQIVNDFQKGDIAEGYSVSREKKESFPLTVTSAQKNPTAFYLCASKSRVATGELFFGEGSRLTVL.

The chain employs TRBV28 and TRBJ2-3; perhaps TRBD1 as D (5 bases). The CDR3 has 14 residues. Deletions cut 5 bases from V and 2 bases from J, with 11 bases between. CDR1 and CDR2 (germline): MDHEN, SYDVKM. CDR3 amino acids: CASSPLGPTDTQYF. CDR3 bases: TGTGCCAGCAGTCCCCTGGGGCCCACAGATACGCAGTATTTT.

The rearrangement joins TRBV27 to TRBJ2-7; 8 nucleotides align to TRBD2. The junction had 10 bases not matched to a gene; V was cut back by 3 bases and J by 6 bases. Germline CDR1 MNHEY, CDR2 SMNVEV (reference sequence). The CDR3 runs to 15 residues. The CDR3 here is CASSFISGSKREQYF. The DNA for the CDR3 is TGTGCCAGCAGTTTCATAAGCGGGAGTAAGCGCGAGCAGTACTTC.

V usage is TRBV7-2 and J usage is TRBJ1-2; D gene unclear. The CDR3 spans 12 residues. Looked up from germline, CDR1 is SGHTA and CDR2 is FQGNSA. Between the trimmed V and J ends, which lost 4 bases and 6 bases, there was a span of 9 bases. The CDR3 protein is CASSSNTDGYTF. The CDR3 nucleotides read TGTGCCAGCAGCTCAAACACAGATGGCTACACCTTC.

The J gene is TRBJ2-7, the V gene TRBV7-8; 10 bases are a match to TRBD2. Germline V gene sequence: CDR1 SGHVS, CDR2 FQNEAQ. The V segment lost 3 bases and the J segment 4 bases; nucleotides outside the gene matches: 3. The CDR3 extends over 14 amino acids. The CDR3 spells CASSFEREGYEQYF. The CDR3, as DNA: TGTGCCAGCAGCTTTGAGCGGGAGGGTTACGAGCAGTACTTC.

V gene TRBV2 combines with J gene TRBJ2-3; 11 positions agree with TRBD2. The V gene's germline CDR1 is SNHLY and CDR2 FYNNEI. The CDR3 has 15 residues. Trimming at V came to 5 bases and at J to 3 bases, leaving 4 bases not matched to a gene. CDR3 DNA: TGTGCCAGCAGTCCTCTAGCGGGAGGTACAGATACGCAGTATTTT. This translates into CASSPLAGGTDTQYF.

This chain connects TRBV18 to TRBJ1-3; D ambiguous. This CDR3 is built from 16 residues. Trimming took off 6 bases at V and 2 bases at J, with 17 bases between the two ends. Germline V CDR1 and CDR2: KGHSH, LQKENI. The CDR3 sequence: CASSPAPRGAGNTIYF. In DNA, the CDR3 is TGTGCCAGCTCCCCAGCTCCGCGCGGAGCTGGAAACACCATATATTTT.

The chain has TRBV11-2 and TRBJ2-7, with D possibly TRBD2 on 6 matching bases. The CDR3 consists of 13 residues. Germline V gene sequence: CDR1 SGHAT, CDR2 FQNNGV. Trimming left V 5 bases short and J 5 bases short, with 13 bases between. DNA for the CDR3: TGTGCCAGCAGCCAAACAGGAGGGAACGAGCAGTACTTC. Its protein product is CASSQTGGNEQYF. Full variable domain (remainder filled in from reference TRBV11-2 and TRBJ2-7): EAGVAQSPRYKIIEKRQSVAFWCNPISGHATLYWYQQILGQGPKLLIQFQNNGVVDDSQLPKDRFSAERLKGVDSTLKIQPAKLEDSAVYLCASSQTGGNEQYFGPGTRLTVT.

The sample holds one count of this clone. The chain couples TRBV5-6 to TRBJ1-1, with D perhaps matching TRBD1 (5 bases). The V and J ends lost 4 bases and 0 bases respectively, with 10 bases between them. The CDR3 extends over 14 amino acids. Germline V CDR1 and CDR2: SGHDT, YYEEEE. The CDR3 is CASSGGTVNTEAFF. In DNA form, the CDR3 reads TGTGCCAGCAGCGGGGGGACGGTGAACACTGAAGCTTTCTTT.

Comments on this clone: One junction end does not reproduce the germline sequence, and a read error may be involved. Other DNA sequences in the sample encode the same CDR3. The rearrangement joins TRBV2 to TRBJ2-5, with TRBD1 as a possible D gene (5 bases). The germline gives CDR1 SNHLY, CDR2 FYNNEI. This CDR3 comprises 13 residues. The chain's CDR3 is CASSENRQETQYF. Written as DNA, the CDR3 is TGCGCCAGCAGTGAAAACAGGCAAGAGACCCAGTACTTC.

The CDR3 here is CAAGTNSGNTIYF. CDR3 sequence (DNA): TGTGCCGCCGGGACAAACTCTGGAAACACCATATATTTT. The V call is TRBV6-5, the J call TRBJ1-3; tentative D call: TRBD1 (6 bases). Germline assignment: CDR1 MNHEY and CDR2 SVGAGI. Deletions cut 11 bases from V and 0 bases from J, with 11 bases between. The CDR3 totals 13 residues.